This T cell receptor (beta chain) emerged from a study of blood T cells in healthy people across ages. Trimming cost V 3 bases and J 4 bases; bases outside gene matches: 7. CDR3 length equals 17 residues. Note on this clonotype: The antigen is undetermined.

Overall study findings and caveats: There were more naive CD4+ cells and higher diversity in long-lived donors than in aged donors.

Whenever a sample was processed, at least 6 million PBMCs were isolated. A sample-barcoded 5' primer and a J-beta primer mix were used in a second PCR of roughly 7 to 11 cycles. TCRdb re-derived calls from the 5' RACE reads in MiXCR, one entry per CDR3 protein. The sample includes approximately 900,000 distinct CDR3 sequences, around 46% seen only once; the top ten take roughly 12%. Input material: blood. This rearrangement joins TRBV12-3 or TRBV12-4 to TRBJ2-1, with TRBD2 matching over 12 bases. The sequence was obtained from a man under 40 in good health. CDR3 coding DNA: TGTGCCAGCAGTTTCGTCCCCGGGACTAGCGGGTACAATGAGCAGTTCTTC. It specifies CASSFVPGTSGYNEQFF.